The sequence of this T cell receptor (beta chain) was determined in a study of blood T cell repertoires in COVID-19. Study-level background: Sample material is recorded as cDNA or gDNA derived from T cells, B-cell-depleted T cells, or PBMCs.

With V trimmed by 6 bases and J by 4 bases, 3 bases remained unmatched. Germline CDR1 reads WSHSY; CDR2 reads SAAADI. This CDR3 comprises 14 residues. The repertoire was sequenced with immunoSEQ multiplex PCR; TCRdb's copy has only in-frame clones and lacks some. The sample has 62,000 or so clones, 85% to 90% seen once; the top ten hold 2.7%. The gene calls are TRBV10-2 and TRBJ2-5, with 12 positions matching TRBD2. This sequence was found in a man aged 50-59 years with acute or convalescent COVID-19. Sequenced material: peripheral blood. In nucleotides, the CDR3 is TGCGCCAGCAGGGGGGGACTAGCGGGAGAGACCCAGTACTTC. Its protein is CASRGGLAGETQYF.